The sequence of this T cell receptor beta chain was determined in a study of T cell changes during pregnancy in multiple sclerosis. Sequencing used immunoSEQ multiplex PCR; TCRdb keeps in-frame clones, though not all of them. The sample records roughly 43,000 clones, nearly 90% being singletons. The CDR3 spans 16 residues. Trimming cost V 5 bases and J 9 bases; bases outside gene matches: 17. Germline V lookup: CDR1 MDHEN, CDR2 SYDVKM. Source: CD4+ T cells from peripheral blood mononuclear cells, taken after pregnancy. V gene TRBV28 combines with J gene TRBJ2-3; 7 bases map to TRBD2. The TCR comes from a female donor with multiple sclerosis, enrolled in a pregnancy study. In DNA, the CDR3 is TGTGCCAGCAGTCCTACCCCTTTGGCAGGGCGGGGGACGCAGTATTTT. This gives the protein CASSPTPLAGRGTQYF. Full variable domain (rest looked up from reference TRBV28 and TRBJ2-3): DVKVTQSSRYLVKRTGEKVFLECVQDMDHENMFWYRQDPGLGLRLIYFSYDVKMKEKGDIPEGYSVSREKKERFSLILESASTNQTSMYLCASSPTPLAGRGTQYFGPGTRLTVL.